These 2 T cell receptor beta chains originate from one sample sequenced in a study of shared clonotypes between healthy human individuals. Measured with immunoSEQ multiplex PCR; TCRdb has only the in-frame clones, and not every one. The sample lists about 470,000 clones; roughly 83% were seen once. The source material was PBMCs. The receptor source for this set is a woman between 35 and 50 years old in good health. Some clones in this sample may be carry-over from other donors' samples.

There are a few counts of this clone. The chain couples TRBV15 to TRBJ2-1; TRBD2 might be the D (6 bases). Trimming removed 7 bases from V and 1 base from J, with 11 bases in between. This CDR3 comprises 14 residues. CDR1 and CDR2 (germline): LNHNV, YYDKDF (reference sequence). The CDR3 spells CATNGGRSYNEQFF. Written as DNA, the CDR3 is TGTGCCACCAACGGGGGTCGATCCTACAATGAGCAGTTCTTC.

The chain combines TRBV5-6 with TRBJ1-1; D remains unclear. CDR3 length: 15 residues. V was trimmed by 0 bases and J by 1 base, leaving 10 bases between them. Germline V gene data show CDR1 as SGHDT and CDR2 as YYEEEE. In nucleotides, the CDR3 is TGTGCCAGCAGCTTGGAATCCAGATCGAACACTGAAGCTTTCTTT. Its protein product is CASSLESRSNTEAFF.